This paragraph covers one T cell receptor (beta chain) sequence. Its binding antigen is unknown. No base-level quality is on record; no much larger clone is a single base apart. The immunoSEQ Assay, a bias-controlled multiplex PCR, was used to amplify TCRbeta CDR3 regions from genomic DNA. The study's own analysis went as follows. Within the assay, amplification of reference gene primers was used to estimate how many nucleated cells each sample contained. To quantify the absolute abundance of each unique TCRbeta CDR3 rearrangement, sequence reads were collapsed and filtered. For each sample, productive Simpson clonality was calculated as the square root of Simpson's diversity index over productive rearrangements. TCRdb limited this immuneACCESS table to in-frame rearrangements with V and J called. A share of clones is missing; checked studies link under half to unresolved V genes, and the rest is unexplained. V, J and clone size are taken as reported in that table, and D and trimming were inferred from the DNA itself. The sample table shows tens of thousands of clones, and roughly nine tenths are seen once. The ten biggest clones cover approximately 4% of the sample.

Whole blood was collected in K2EDTA tubes by collaborating institutions according to the institutions' own protocols. For TCRbeta analysis, collaborator samples were shipped as frozen whole blood, as isolated PBMCs, or as DNA extracted from either sample type. The entry originates in a study of blood T cell repertoires in COVID-19 (dated by TCRdb to 2018 to 2021). Study-level background: Samples from collaborators originated in the United States, Italy and Spain and spanned both the acute and convalescent phases of COVID-19. Sample metadata almost always included a de-identified subject ID, COVID-19 status, age in years and sex. The material from the prospective study consisted of cDNA or gDNA derived from T cells, B-cell-depleted T cells, or PBMCs. HLA class I and class II types, where available, came from metadata supplied by the sample provider rather than from assay-based typing. The repertoires were released in a freely available public database intended as a resource for research on the immune response to SARS-CoV-2. Samples were obtained from the ongoing ImmuneRACE study (first 160 participants) and from roughly 1,300 subjects provided by 6 global collaborators. Subjects who had been exposed to COVID-19, were actively infected with it, or had recovered from it provided the deeply sampled blood TCRbeta repertoires that made up the dataset.

The germline V gene specifies MGHRA as CDR1 and YSYEKL as CDR2. Including the terminal cysteine and valine, the CDR3 comprises 13 residues. Only CDR3 DNA is held: 39 bases, read in frame from base 1. V lost 1 base and J lost 6 bases; the stretch between them is 10 bases long. The research as a whole found: How much clinical and demographic metadata was included differed by source and by participant, and the metadata was provided uncurated.

This clonotype originated in a man in his fifties or sixties with acute or convalescent COVID-19. The sample was peripheral blood. The receptor chain draws on TRBV4-1 and TRBJ2-7; the best D guess is TRBD1, with 5 bases matching. The DNA sequence follows: TGCGCCAGCAGCCAAGCAACGGACACCGAGCAGTACGTC. Its product reads: CASSQATDTEQYV.